This TCR beta chain was captured in a study of T cells in women clearing cervical HPV infection. Its frequency marks this clone as medium-sized (0.01 to 0.1%). Its specificity is unknown. The read falls 3 residues short of the CDR3 end, and the missing part is taken from the germline J gene. Study results and caveats: Richness differences could reflect unmeasured T-cell content per sample. Controls had more TRBV6-7 (approximately 0.15%) than cases (about 0.11%).

Between the trimmed V and J ends, which lost 6 bases and 7 bases, there was a span of 17 bases. This CDR3 has 13 amino acids. In germline, CDR1 is SQVTM, CDR2 ANQGSEA. Data came from immunoSEQ multiplex PCR; TCRdb stores just in-frame clones and leaves some out. The sample yields about 20,000 clones, of which the top ten take up approximately 5%. The sequence was collected from a woman between 18 and 70 years old with a cervical HPV16 infection that either progressed to CIN3+ or cleared (not recorded which). Sequencing used blood buffy coat. V and J are TRBV29-1 and TRBJ2-3; D may be TRBD1 (5 bases). CDR3 bases read: TGCAGCGTCGAAATAACCCAGGGAAATACG. This gives the protein CSVEITQGNT. The entire CDR3 reads CSVEITQGNTQYF.